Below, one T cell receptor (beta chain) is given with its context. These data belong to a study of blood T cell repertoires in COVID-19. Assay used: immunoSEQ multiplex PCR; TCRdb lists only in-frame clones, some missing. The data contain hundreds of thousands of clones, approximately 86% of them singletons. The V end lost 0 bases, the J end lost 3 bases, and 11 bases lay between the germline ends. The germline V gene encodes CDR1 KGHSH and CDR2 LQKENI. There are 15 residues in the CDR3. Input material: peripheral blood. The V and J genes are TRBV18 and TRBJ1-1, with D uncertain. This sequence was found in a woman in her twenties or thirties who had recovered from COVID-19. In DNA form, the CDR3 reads TGTGCCAGCTCACCACCGGGGTCGAGGGACACTGAAGCTTTCTTT. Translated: CASSPPGSRDTEAFF.